This TCR beta chain derives from a study of breast tumors, draining lymph nodes, adjacent tissues. Study-wide results and caveats: Tumor repertoires ranked between lymph nodes and nontumor tissue in diversity, with V and J gene preferences. Tumor T cell lymph node origin was a supported hypothesis, not proven. Data fit most tumor T cells coming from lymph node, expanding in tumor.

The lymph nodes were axillary draining lymph nodes from breast cancer patients. The table lists this clonotype with many counts. Its antigen is currently unknown. Each CDR3 protein gets one entry after TCRdb re-called the multiplex PCR reads with MiXCR. The table records approximately 130,000 distinct CDR3 sequences, around 24% of them present only once. V was shortened by 6 bases and J by 4 bases, with 19 bases between the two germline ends. The length of the CDR3 is 15 residues. Germline CDR1 and CDR2: SQVTM and ANQGSEA. The sample consisted of axillary lymph node tissue. The origin of this receptor is a female donor with breast cancer. Some clones in this sample may be carry-over from other donors' samples. J is TRBJ2-1 and V is TRBV29-1; maybe TRBD1 (5 bases). The CDR3: CSVRVFADIYNEQFF. DNA of the CDR3: TGCAGCGTCAGGGTTTTCGCGGATATTTACAATGAGCAGTTCTTC.